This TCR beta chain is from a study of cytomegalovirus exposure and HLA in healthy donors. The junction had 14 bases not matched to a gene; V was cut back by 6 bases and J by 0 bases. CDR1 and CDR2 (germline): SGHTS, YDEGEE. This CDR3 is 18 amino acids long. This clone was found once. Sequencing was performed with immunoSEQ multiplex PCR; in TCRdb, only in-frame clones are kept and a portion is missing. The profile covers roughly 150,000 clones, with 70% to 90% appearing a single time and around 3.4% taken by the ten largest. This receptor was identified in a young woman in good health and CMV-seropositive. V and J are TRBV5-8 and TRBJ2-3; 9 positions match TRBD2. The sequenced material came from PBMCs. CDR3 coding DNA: TGTGCCAGCACCAACCCCGGGACTAGCTCAGCTAGCACAGATACGCAGTATTTT. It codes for CASTNPGTSSASTDTQYF.